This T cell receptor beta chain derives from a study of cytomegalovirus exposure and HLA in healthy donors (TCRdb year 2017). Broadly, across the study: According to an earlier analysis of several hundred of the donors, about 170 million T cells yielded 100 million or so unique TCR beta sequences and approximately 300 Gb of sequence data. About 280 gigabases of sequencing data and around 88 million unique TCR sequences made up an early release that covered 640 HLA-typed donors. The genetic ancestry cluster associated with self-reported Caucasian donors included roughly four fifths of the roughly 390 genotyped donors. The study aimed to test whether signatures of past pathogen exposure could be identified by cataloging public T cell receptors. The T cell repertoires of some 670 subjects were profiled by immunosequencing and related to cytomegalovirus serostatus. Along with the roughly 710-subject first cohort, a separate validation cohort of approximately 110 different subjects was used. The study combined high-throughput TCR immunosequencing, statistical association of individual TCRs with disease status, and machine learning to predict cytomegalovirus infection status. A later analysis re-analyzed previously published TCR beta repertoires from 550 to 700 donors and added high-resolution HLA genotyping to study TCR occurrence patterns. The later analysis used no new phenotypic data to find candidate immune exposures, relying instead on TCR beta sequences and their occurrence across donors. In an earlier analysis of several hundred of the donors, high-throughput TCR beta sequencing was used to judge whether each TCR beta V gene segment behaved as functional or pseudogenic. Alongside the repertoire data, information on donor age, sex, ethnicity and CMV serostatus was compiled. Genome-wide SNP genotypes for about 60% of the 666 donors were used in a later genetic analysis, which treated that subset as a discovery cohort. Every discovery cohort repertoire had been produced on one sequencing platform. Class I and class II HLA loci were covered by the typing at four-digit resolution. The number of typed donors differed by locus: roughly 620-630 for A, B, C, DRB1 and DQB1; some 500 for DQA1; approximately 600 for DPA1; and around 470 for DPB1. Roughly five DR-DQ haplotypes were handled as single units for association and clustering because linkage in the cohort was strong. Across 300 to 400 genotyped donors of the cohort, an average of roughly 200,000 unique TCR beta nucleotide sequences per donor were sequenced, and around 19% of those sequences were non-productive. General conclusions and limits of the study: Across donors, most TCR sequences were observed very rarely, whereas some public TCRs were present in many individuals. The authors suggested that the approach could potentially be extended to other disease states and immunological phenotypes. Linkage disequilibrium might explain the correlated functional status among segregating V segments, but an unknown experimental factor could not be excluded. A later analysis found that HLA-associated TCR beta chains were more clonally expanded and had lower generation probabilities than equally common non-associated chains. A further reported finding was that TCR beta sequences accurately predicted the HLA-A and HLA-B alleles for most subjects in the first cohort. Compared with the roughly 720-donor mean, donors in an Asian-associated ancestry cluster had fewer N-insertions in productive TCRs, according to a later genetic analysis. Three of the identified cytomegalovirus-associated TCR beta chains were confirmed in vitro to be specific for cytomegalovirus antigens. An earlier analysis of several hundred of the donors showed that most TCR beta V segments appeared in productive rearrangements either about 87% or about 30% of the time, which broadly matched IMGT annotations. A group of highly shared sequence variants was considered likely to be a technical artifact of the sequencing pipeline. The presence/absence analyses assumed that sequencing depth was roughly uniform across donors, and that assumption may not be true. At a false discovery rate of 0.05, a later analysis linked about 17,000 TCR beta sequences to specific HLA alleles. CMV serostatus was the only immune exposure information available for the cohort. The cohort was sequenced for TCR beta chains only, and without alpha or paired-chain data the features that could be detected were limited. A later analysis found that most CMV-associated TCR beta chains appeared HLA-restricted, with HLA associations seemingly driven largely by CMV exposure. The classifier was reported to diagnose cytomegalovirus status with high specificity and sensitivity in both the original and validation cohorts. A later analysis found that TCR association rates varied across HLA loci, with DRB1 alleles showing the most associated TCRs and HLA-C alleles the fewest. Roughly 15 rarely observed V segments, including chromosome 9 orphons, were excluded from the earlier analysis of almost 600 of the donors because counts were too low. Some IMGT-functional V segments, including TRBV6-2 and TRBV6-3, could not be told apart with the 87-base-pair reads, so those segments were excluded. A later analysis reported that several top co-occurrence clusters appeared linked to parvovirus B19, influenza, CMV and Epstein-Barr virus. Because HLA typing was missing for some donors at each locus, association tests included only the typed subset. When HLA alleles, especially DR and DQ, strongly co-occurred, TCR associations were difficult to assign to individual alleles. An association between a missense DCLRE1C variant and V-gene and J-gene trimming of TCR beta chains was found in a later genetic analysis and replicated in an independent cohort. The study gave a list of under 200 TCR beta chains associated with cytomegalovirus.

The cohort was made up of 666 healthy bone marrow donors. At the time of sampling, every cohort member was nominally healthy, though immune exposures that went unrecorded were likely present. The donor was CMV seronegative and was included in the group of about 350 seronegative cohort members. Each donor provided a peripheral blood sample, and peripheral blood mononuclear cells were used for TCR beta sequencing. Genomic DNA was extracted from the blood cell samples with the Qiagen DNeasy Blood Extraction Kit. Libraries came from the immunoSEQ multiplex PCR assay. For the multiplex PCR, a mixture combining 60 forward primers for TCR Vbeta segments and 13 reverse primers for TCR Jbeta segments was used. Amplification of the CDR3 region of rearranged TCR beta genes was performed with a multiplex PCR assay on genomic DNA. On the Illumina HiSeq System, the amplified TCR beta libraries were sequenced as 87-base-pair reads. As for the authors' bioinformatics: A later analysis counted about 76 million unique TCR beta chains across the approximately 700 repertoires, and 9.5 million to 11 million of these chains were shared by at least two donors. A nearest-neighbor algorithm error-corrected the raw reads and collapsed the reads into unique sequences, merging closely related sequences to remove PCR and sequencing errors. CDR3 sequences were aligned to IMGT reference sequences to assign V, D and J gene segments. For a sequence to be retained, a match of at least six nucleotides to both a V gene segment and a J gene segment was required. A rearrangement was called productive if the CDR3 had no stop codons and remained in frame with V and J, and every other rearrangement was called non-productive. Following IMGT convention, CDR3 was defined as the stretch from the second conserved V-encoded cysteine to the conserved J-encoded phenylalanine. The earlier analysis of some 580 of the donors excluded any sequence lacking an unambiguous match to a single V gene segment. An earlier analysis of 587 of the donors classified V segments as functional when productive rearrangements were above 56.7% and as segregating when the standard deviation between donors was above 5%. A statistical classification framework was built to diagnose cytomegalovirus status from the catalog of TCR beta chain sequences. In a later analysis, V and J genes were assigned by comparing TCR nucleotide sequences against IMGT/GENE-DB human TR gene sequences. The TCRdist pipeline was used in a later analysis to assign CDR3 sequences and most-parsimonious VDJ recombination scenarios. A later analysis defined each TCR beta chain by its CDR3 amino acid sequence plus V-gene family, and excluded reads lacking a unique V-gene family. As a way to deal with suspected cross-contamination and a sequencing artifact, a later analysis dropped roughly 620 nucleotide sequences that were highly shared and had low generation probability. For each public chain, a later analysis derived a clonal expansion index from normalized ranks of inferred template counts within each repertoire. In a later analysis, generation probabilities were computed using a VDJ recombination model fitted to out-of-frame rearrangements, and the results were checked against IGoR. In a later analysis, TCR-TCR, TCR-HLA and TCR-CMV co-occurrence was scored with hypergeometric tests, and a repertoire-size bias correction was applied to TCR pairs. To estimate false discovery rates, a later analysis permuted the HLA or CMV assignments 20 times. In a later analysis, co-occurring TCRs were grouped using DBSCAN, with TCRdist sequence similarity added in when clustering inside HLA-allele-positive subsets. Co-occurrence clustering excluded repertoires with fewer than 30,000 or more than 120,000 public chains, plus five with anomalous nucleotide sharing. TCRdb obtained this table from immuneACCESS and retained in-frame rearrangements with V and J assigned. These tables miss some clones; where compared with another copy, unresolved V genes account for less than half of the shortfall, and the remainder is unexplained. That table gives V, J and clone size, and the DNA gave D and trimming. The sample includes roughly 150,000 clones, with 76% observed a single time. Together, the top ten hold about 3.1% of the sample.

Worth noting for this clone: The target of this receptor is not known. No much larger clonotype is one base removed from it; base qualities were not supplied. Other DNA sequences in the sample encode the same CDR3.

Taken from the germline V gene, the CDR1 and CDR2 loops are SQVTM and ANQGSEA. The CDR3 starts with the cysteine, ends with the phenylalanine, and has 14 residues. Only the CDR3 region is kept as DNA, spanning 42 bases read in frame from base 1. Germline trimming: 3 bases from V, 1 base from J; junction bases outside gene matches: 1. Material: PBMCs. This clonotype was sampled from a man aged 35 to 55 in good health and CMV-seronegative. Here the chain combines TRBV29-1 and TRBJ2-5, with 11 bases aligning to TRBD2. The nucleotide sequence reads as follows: TGCAGCGTTGATGGGACTAGCGGCCAAGAGACCCAGTACTTC. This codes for CSVDGTSGQETQYF. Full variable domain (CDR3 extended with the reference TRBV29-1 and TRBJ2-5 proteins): SAVISQKPSRDICQRGTSLTIQCQVDSQVTMMFWYRQQPGQSLTLIATANQGSEATYESGFVIDKFPISRPNLTFSTLTVSNMSPEDSSIYLCSVDGTSGQETQYFGPGTRLLVL.